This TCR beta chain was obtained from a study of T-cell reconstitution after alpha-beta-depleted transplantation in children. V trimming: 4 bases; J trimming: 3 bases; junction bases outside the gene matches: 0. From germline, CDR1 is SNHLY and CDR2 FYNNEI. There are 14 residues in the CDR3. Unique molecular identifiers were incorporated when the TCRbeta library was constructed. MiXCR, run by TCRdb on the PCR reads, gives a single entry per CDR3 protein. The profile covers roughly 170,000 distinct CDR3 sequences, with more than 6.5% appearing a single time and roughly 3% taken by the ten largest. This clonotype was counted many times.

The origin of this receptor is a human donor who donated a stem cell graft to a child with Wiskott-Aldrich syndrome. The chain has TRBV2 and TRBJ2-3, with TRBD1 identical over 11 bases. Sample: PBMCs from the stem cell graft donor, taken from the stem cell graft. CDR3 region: CASSGDRGTDTQYF. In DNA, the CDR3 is TGTGCCAGCAGTGGGGACAGGGGGACAGATACGCAGTATTTT.